A single T cell receptor beta chain is shown here with its context. The data belong to a study of blood T cell repertoires in COVID-19. Across the whole study: Collection of acute and convalescent COVID-19 samples took place in the United States, Italy and Spain.

Original data processing: Reference gene primers were amplified, and this amplification served to estimate nucleated cell counts. Profiled with immunoSEQ multiplex PCR; TCRdb holds only in-frame clones, not every one. That table furnishes V, J and clone size, whereas the DNA furnished D and trimming. The repertoire holds around 400,000 clones, with around 87% as singletons. The Seattle patients, enrolled during active infection, were followed longitudinally. Per the germline V gene, CDR1 is SGHTA and CDR2 is FQGNSA. V dropped 5 bases and J dropped 1; count of bases not matched to a gene: 4. There are 14 residues in the CDR3.

The source material was peripheral blood. The sequence came from a woman aged 55-70 years with COVID-19, enrolled during active disease. This chain links TRBV7-2 with TRBJ2-5; 7 bases map to TRBD1. The CDR3 nucleotides are TGTGCCAGCAGCGCCGGGACAGTCCAAGAGACCCAGTACTTC. The encoded protein is CASSAGTVQETQYF.